This T cell receptor beta chain derives from a study of beta chain features in type 1 diabetes. Sequencing targeted expressed TCRB transcripts, as all isolated RNA had been reverse transcribed. Clones were read by immunoSEQ multiplex PCR, and TCRdb kept only the in-frame ones, dropping some. In the table there are approximately 150,000 clones, less than 10% of which are singletons. This CDR3 is built from 12 residues. V was clipped by 5 bases and J by 6 bases, with 11 bases between them. The V gene's germline CDR1 is MNHNS and CDR2 SASEGT. This TCR was sampled from a woman in her forties in good health. The material sequenced was central memory CD4+ T cells from blood. The genes are TRBV6-1 and TRBJ2-7; D not resolved. Written as DNA, the CDR3 is TGTGCCAGCAGTTCCTCGAGGCCCGAGCAGTACTTC. Its protein is CASSSSRPEQYF.